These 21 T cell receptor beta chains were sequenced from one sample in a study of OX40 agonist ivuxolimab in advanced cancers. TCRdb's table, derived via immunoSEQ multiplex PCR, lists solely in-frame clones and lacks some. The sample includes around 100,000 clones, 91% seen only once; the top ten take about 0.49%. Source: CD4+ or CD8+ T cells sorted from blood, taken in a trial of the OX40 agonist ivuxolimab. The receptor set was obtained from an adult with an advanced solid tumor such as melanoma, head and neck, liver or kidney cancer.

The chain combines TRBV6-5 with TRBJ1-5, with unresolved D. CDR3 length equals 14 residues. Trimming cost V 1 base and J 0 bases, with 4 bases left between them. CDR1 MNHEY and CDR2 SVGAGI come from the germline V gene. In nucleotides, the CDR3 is TGTGCCAGCAGTTACTTGAATAGCAATCAGCCCCAGCATTTT. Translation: CASSYLNSNQPQHF.

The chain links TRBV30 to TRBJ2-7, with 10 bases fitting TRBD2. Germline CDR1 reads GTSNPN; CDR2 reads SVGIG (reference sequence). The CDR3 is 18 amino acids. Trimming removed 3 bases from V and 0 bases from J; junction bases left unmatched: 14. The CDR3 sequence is CAWSREVAGGFSSYEQYF. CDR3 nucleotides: TGTGCCTGGAGCCGGGAGGTAGCGGGAGGATTTAGCTCCTACGAGCAGTACTTC.

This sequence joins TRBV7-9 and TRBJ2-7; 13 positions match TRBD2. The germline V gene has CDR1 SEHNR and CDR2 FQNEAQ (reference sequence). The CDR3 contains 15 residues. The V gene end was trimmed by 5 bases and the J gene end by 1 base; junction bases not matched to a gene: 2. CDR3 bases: TGTGCCAGCAGCCAGACTAGCGGGAGGTCCTACGAGCAGTACTTC. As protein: CASSQTSGRSYEQYF. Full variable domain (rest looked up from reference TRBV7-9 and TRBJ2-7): DTGVSQNPRHKITKRGQNVTFRCDPISEHNRLYWYRQTLGQGPEFLTYFQNEAQLEKSRLLSDRFSAERPKGSFSTLEIQRTEQGDSAMYLCASSQTSGRSYEQYFGPGTRLTVT.

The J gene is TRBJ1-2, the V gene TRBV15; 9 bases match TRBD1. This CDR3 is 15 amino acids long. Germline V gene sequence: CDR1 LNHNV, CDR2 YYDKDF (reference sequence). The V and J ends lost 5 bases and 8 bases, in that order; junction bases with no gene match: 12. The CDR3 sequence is CATSSEGRDRVGYTF. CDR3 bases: TGTGCCACCAGCTCAGAAGGGAGGGACAGGGTCGGCTACACCTTC.

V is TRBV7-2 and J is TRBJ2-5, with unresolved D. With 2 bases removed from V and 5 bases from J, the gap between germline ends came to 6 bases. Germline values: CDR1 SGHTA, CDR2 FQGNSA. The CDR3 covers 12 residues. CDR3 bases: TGTGCCAGCAGCTTATCTTACGAGACCCAGTACTTC. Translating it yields CASSLSYETQYF.

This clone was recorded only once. CDR3: CASSFKGGYGYTF. DNA of the CDR3: TGTGCCAGCAGCTTTAAGGGTGGCTATGGCTACACCTTC. V is TRBV5-6 and J is TRBJ1-2; D not resolved. Trimming took 2 bases from V and 4 from J, leaving 9 bases between them. Germline CDR1 SGHDT, CDR2 YYEEEE. This CDR3 is built from 13 residues.

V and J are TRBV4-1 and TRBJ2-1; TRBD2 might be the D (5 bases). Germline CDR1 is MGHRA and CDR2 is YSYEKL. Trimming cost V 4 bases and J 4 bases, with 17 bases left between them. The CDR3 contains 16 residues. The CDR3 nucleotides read TGCGCCAGCAGCCTCGGGGTAACTTACTTTTACAATGAGCAGTTCTTC. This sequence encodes CASSLGVTYFYNEQFF.

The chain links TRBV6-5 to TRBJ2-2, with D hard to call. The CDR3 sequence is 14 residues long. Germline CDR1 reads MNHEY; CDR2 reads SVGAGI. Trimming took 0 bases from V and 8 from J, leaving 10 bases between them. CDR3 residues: CASSYSPAAGELFF. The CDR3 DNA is TGTGCCAGCAGTTACTCTCCGGCAGCTGGGGAGCTGTTTTTT.

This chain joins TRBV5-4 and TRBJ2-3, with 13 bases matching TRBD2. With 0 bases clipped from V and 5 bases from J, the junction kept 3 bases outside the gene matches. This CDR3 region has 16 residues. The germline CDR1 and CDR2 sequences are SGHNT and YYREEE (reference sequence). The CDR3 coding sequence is TGTGCCAGCAGCTTGGCTCGGACTAGCGGGAGAGATACGCAGTATTTT. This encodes CASSLARTSGRDTQYF.

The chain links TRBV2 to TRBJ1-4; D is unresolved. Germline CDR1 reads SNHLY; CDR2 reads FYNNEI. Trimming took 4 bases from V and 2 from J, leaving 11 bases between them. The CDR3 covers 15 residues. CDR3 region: CASSGSAGTNEKLFF. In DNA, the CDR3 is TGTGCCAGCAGTGGATCCGCCGGGACTAATGAAAAACTGTTTTTT.

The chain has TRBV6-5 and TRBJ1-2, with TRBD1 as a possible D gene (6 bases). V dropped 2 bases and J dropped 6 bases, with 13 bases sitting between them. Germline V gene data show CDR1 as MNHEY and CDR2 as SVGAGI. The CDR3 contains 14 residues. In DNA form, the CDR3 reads TGTGCCAGCAGTTACCGGGGGACAAGGGATGGCTACACCTTC. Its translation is CASSYRGTRDGYTF.

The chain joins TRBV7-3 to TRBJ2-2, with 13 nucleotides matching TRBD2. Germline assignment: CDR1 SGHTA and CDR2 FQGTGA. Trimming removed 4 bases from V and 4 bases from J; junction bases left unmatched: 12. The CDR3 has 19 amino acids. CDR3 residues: CASSSGLAGSLFSTGELFF. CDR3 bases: TGTGCCAGCAGCTCGGGACTAGCGGGATCCCTTTTTTCCACCGGGGAGCTGTTTTTT.

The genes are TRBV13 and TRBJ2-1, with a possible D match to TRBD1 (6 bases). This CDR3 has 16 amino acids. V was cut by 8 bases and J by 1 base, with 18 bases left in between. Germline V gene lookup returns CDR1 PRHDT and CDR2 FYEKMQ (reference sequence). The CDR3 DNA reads TGTGCCAGCTACTTAGGGGGTGGCGGGTCCTACAATGAGCAGTTCTTC. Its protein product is CASYLGGGGSYNEQFF.

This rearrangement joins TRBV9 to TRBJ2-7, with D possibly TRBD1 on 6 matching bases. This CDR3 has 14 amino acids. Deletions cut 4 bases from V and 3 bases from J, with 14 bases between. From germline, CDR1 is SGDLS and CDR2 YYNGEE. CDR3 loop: CASSIRDTSYEQYF. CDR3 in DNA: TGTGCCAGCAGCATCCGGGACACCAGCTACGAGCAGTACTTC. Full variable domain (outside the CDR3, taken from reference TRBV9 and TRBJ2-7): DSGVTQTPKHLITATGQRVTLRCSPRSGDLSVYWYQQSLDQGLQFLIQYYNGEERAKGNILERFSAQQFPDLHSELNLSSLELGDSALYFCASSIRDTSYEQYFGPGTRLTVT.

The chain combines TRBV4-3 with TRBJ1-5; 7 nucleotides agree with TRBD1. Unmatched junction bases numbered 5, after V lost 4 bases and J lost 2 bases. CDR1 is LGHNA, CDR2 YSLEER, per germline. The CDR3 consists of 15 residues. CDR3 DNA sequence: TGCGCCAGCAGCCTAACAGGGGTGGGCAATCAGCCCCAGCATTTT. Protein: CASSLTGVGNQPQHF.

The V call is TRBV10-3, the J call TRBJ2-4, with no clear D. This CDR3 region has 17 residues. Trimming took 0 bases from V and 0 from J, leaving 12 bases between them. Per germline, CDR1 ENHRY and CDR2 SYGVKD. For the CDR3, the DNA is TGTGCCATCAGTGAGTCGATTAGTAAGCTAGCCAAAAACATTCAGTACTTC. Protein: CAISESISKLAKNIQYF.

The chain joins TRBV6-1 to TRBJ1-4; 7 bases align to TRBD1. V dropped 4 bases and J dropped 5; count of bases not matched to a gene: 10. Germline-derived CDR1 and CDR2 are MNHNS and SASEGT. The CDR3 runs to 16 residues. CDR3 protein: CASSGYSGTVNEKLFF. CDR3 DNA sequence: TGTGCCAGCAGTGGGTATTCCGGGACAGTAAATGAAAAACTGTTTTTT.

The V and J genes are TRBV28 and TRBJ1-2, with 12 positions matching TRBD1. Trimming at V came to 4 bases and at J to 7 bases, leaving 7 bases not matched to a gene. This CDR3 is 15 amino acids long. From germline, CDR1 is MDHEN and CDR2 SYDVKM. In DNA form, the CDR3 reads TGTGCCAGCAGTTCCGTGGGACAGGGGGCGTTTGGCTACACCTTC. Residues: CASSSVGQGAFGYTF.

CDR3 DNA sequence: TGCGCCAGCAGCCTCCAGAAGTACAATGAGCAGTTCTTC. This encodes CASSLQKYNEQFF. The V and J genes are TRBV4-1 and TRBJ2-1; D not certain. Germline-derived CDR1 and CDR2 are MGHRA and YSYEKL. V lost 4 bases and J lost 4, with 8 bases in between. The CDR3 covers 13 residues.

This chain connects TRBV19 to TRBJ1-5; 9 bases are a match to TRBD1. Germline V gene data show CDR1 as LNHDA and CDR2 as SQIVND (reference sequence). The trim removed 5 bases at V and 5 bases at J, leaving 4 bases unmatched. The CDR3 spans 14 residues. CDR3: CASSATGGHQPQHF. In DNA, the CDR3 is TGTGCCAGTAGTGCGACAGGGGGGCATCAGCCCCAGCATTTT.

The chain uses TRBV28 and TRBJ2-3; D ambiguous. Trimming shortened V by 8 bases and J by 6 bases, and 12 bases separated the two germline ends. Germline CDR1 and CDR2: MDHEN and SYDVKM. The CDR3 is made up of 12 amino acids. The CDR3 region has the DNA TGTGCCAGCTGCAGCCGTCTCGATACGCAGTATTTT. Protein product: CASCSRLDTQYF.